This T cell receptor delta chain was documented in a study of Vδ1+ human thymocytes. Study findings and constraints: Bulk repertoire data may be misinterpreted because of unexpected Vdelta2 sequences. Thymic TRG and TRD repertoires appeared highly polyclonal, with Gaussian CDR3 length distributions.

Trimming took off 3 bases at V and 0 bases at J, with 17 bases between the two ends. CDR3 length: 17 residues. CDR1 is TSWWSYY and CDR2 is QGS in the germline V gene. This clone was detected a few times. Its antigen is not identified. Other DNA sequences in the same sample also yield this CDR3. The template was reverse-transcribed extracted RNA. Pooled V-gene forward primers with one constant-region reverse primer generated the CDR3 amplicons by multiplex PCR. TCRdb re-called the multiplex PCR reads through CATT. The sample shows some 19,000 delta-chain clones, 6.5% to 10% of them seen only once. This chain links TRDV1 with TRDJ1; D gene unclear. This clonotype originated in a child less than two years old who had congenital heart surgery. The sequencing sample was made of Vdelta1+ gamma-delta thymocytes from the thymus. Subset indicated: FACS-sorted CD3+ TCRalphabeta- TCRVdelta1+ TCRVdelta2- thymocytes. The CDR3 here is CALGDITYWAHTDKLIF. CDR3 sequence (DNA): TGTGCTCTTGGGGACATCACCTATTGGGCCCACACCGATAAACTCATCTTT.